Only a few counts were recorded for the clone carrying this T cell receptor beta chain. The CDR3 consists of 15 residues. The V gene lost 6 bases and the J gene lost 4 bases, with 15 bases spanning the gap. Germline CDR1 is SEHNR and CDR2 is FQNEAQ (reference sequence). The source of the sample is a study of T-cell reconstitution after alpha-beta-depleted transplantation in children. This sample's TCRbeta library carried unique molecular identifier barcodes. TCRdb reprocessed the PCR reads with MiXCR, giving one entry per CDR3 protein. The table lists hundreds of thousands of distinct CDR3 sequences, roughly an eighth of them singletons, with 4.5% to 6% in the top ten.

This chain links TRBV7-9 with TRBJ2-2; maybe TRBD2 (6 bases). The TCR sequence derives from a human donor who donated a stem cell graft to a child with combined immunodeficiency. Sample: PBMCs from the stem cell graft donor, taken from the stem cell graft. The CDR3: CASSNLREFTGELFF. As DNA, the CDR3 is TGTGCCAGCAGTAATCTTCGGGAGTTCACCGGGGAGCTGTTTTTT.